This TCR beta chain originates from a study of cytomegalovirus exposure and HLA in healthy donors. Across the study: Early release data held 75 million to 90 million unique TCRs from HLA-typed donors. Study-level findings and limits: The study dropped some indistinguishable V segments, TRBV6-2 and TRBV6-3 among them.

V lost 1 base and J lost 7, with 19 bases in between. The CDR3 contains 16 residues. Germline V gives CDR1 SGHTA, CDR2 FQGTGA. Notes on this clone: No antigen is known for it.

PCR employed 60 Vbeta and 13 Jbeta primers. Only in-frame clones appear in the TCRdb table, and some are missing; sequencing was by immunoSEQ multiplex PCR. The sample has about 98,000 clones, over 65% seen once. The sequenced sample consisted of PBMCs. This TCR was sampled from a male donor in good health and CMV-seronegative. This chain joins TRBV7-3 and TRBJ1-2; D call uncertain. CDR3 nucleotides: TGTGCCAGCAGCTTAATGCCCGCCGGGGAGGGAGCTGGCTACACCTTC. Translating it yields CASSLMPAGEGAGYTF.